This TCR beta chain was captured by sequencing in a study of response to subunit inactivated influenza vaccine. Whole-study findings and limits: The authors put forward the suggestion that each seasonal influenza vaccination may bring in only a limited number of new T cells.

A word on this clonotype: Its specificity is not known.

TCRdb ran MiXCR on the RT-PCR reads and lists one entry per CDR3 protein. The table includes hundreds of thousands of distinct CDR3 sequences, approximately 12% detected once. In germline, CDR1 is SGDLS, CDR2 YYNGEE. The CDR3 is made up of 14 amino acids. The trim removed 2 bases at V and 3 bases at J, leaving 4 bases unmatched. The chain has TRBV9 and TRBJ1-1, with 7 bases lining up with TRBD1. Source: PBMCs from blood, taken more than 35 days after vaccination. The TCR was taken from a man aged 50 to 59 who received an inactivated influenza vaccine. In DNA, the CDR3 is TGTGCCAGCAGCGTGACAGGGCTTGACACTGAAGCTTTCTTT. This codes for CASSVTGLDTEAFF.